This record concerns one T cell receptor beta chain sequence. The germline V and J ends were trimmed by 4 bases and 4 bases, with 14 bases remaining between them. Looked up from germline, CDR1 is LNHDA and CDR2 is SQIVND (reference sequence). The CDR3 is 15 amino acids. This entry belongs to a study of blood T cell repertoires in COVID-19. Study-level information: The United States, Italy and Spain were the sources of the acute and convalescent COVID-19 samples. T cells, B-cell-depleted T cells, or PBMCs provided the cDNA or gDNA that served as material.

As handled by the study authors: Reference gene primers were amplified, and this amplification served to estimate nucleated cell counts. This table comes from immunoSEQ multiplex PCR, and its TCRdb copy is limited to in-frame clones, with some not included. V and J calls and clone size come straight from that table; D and trimming were deduced from the DNA. The sample yields about 180,000 clones, approximately 86% seen once. Sequencing was performed on peripheral blood. The TCR comes from an elderly man with COVID-19, enrolled during active disease. V usage is TRBV19 and J usage is TRBJ1-3; possibly TRBD1 for D (6 bases). CDR3 nucleotides: TGTGCCAGTAGTACCGGACAGAGCTACGGAAACACCATATATTTT. Translated: CASSTGQSYGNTIYF.